This T cell receptor beta chain was captured in a study of T cell responses to AZD1222 COVID-19 vaccine. To note about this clone: Its antigen is unknown.

The V end lost 6 bases, the J end lost 4 bases, and 10 bases lay between the germline ends. The CDR3 runs 13 residues. The germline CDR1 and CDR2 sequences are LNHDA and SQIVND (reference sequence). Clones were read by immunoSEQ multiplex PCR, and TCRdb kept only the in-frame ones, dropping some. The repertoire has about 120,000 clones, roughly 91% of them found once; the top ten carry less than 6%. Study-level findings and limits: Just 6 or 7 AZD1222 recipients were seropositive at baseline.

Sequencing was performed on peripheral blood, taken 28 days after the second AZD1222 dose. The receptor comes from an adult who received the AZD1222 COVID-19 vaccine. This chain connects TRBV19 to TRBJ1-5, with D unclear. The CDR3 sequence is CASRIVGNQPQHF. CDR3 nucleotide sequence: TGTGCCAGTAGAATTGTCGGGAATCAGCCCCAGCATTTT.